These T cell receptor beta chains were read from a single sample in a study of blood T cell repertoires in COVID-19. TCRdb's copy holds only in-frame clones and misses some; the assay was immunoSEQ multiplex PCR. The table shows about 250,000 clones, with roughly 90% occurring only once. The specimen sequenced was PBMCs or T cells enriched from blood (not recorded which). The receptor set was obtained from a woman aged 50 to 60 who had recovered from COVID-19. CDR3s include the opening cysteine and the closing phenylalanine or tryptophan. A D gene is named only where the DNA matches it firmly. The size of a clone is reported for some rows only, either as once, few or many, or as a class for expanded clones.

TGTGCCAGCAGTTCCCGAGGAGGGAGCTCCTACAATGAGCAGTTCTTC	CASSSRGGSSYNEQFF	TRBJ2-1	TRBV28	once	NA
TGTGCCAGTAGTAACAGCGGGCTGTACAATGAGCAGTTCTTC	CASSNSGLYNEQFF	TRBJ2-1	TRBV19	NA	NA
TGCGCCAGCAGCACGACCGGGACAGGGAACCCCCCAGCGTCCTACGAGCAGTACTTC	CASSTTGTGNPPASYEQYF	TRBJ2-7	TRBV5-1	NA	TRBD1
TGTGCCAGCAGAAAGGGGACTATCTACGAGCAGTACTTC	CASRKGTIYEQYF	TRBJ2-7	TRBV12-3/TRBV12-4	NA	TRBD2
TGTGCCAGCAGTCTATCCGGGACAGACTATGGCTACACCTTC	CASSLSGTDYGYTF	TRBJ1-2	TRBV27	NA	TRBD1
TGTGCCTGGGCGACAGCCTCTAATCAGCCCCAGCATTTT	CAWATASNQPQHF	TRBJ1-5	TRBV30	NA	NA
TGTGCCAGCAGTGGGAATACCGACAGGAAAGCTTTCTTT	CASSGNTDRKAFF	TRBJ1-1	TRBV28	once	NA
TGCGCCAGCAGCTCACAGGGTAGGGGCACAGATACGCAGTATTTT	CASSSQGRGTDTQYF	TRBJ2-3	TRBV5-1	NA	NA
TGTGCCAGCAGCTCAAATCCAAACTATGGCTACACCTTC	CASSSNPNYGYTF	TRBJ1-2	TRBV7-3	NA	NA
TGTGCCTGGTCGGGACAGATGAACCAGCCCCAGCATTTT	CAWSGQMNQPQHF	TRBJ1-5	TRBV30	NA	TRBD1
TGTGCCAGCAGCCCGAGGGGACAGGGGTTTTCCTACGAGCAGTACTTC	CASSPRGQGFSYEQYF	TRBJ2-7	TRBV7-2	once	TRBD1
TGTGCCAGCAGGGCCGGGGTATCTGGGGCCAACGTCCTGACTTTC	CASRAGVSGANVLTF	TRBJ2-6	TRBV2	once	NA
TGCGCCAGCAGCGACCGAGGACAGGCAGAGACCCAGTACTTC	CASSDRGQAETQYF	TRBJ2-5	TRBV5-1	NA	TRBD1
TGTGCCAGCAGCAAGGGGGCAGGGGAGGTCCAGCCCCAGCATTTT	CASSKGAGEVQPQHF	TRBJ1-5	TRBV28	few	TRBD1
TGTGCCAGCAGGGGGGACAGAATATCGCCCCAGCATTTT	CASRGDRISPQHF	TRBJ1-5	TRBV6-5	NA	TRBD1
TGTGCCAGCAGTGAATTCGGGACAGGGCCCTATGGCTACACCTTC	CASSEFGTGPYGYTF	TRBJ1-2	TRBV6-1	NA	TRBD1
TGCAGTGCTAGTGTCGGGCAGGGGCAATCACCCCTCCACTTT	CSASVGQGQSPLHF	TRBJ1-6	TRBV20-1	once	NA
TGTGCCAGCAGCGAGAGGGGGGGGGAACGAAATACGCAGTATTTT	CASSERGGERNTQYF	TRBJ2-3	TRBV6-6	NA	NA
TGCAGCGTTGAGTCAACGAACACCGGGGAGCTGTTTTTT	CSVESTNTGELFF	TRBJ2-2	TRBV29-1	NA	NA
TGTGCCTGGAGTTCATTCGGGTTCACGAATGAGCAGTTCTTC	CAWSSFGFTNEQFF	TRBJ2-1	TRBV30	NA	NA
TGTGCCAGCAGCCTGGACAGGGCCATCTACGAGCAGTACTTC	CASSLDRAIYEQYF	TRBJ2-7	TRBV28	NA	TRBD1
TGTGCCAGCAGCCCTTTGAACACTGAAGCTTTCTTT	CASSPLNTEAFF	TRBJ1-1	TRBV7-9	NA	NA
TGTGCCAGCAGCGTGGGCCTAGCGGGAGGCGGCAATGAGCAGTTCTTC	CASSVGLAGGGNEQFF	TRBJ2-1	TRBV5-4	NA	TRBD2
TGTGCCAGCAGCGTAGGGGGACTAGCCCTCTACAATGAGCAGTTCTTC	CASSVGGLALYNEQFF	TRBJ2-1	TRBV9	NA	TRBD2
TGTGCCAGCAGCGGATTGAGGAGCTCTGGAAACACCATATATTTT	CASSGLRSSGNTIYF	TRBJ1-3	TRBV28	NA	NA
TGCGCCAGCAGCCAAGCCGGGAGTTTCTCCTACAATGAGCAGTTCTTC	CASSQAGSFSYNEQFF	TRBJ2-1	TRBV4-1	NA	NA
TGTGCCAGCAGTCCCGGGGGCAGGGGGCGTTACGAGCAGTACTTC	CASSPGGRGRYEQYF	TRBJ2-7	TRBV6-5	NA	TRBD1
TGTGCCAGCAGCTACAGGGGAAGAGATACTGAAGCTTTCTTT	CASSYRGRDTEAFF	TRBJ1-1	TRBV7-3	NA	TRBD1
TGTGCCAGCTCACCTCAGGGGGTTGGGGCCAACGTCCTGACTTTC	CASSPQGVGANVLTF	TRBJ2-6	TRBV18	NA	TRBD1
TGTGCCTGGGACGGGACAGGCGGTAATTCACCCCTCCACTTT	CAWDGTGGNSPLHF	TRBJ1-6	TRBV30	NA	TRBD1
TGTGCCAGCAGCCCGGGACTAGAAAACATTCAGTACTTC	CASSPGLENIQYF	TRBJ2-4	TRBV11-2	NA	TRBD2
TGTGCCAGCAGCCCCGGGGGAGCGGGATCCCCCTCCTACGAGCAGTACTTC	CASSPGGAGSPSYEQYF	TRBJ2-7	TRBV11-3	NA	TRBD2
TGTGCCAGCAGCAAAAACACAGGGGACGGATTGGATACGCAGTATTTT	CASSKNTGDGLDTQYF	TRBJ2-3	TRBV3-1/TRBV3-2	NA	TRBD1
TGTGCCTGGAGTCTTACCGGGACAGGGAATAAACTAAGCAATCAGCCCCAGCATTTT	CAWSLTGTGNKLSNQPQHF	TRBJ1-5	TRBV30	NA	TRBD1
TGTGCCACCAGTGATTCCAGAACCTCTGGAAACACCATATATTTT	CATSDSRTSGNTIYF	TRBJ1-3	TRBV24-1	NA	NA
TGTGCCACCTCATACGGAGGCGTGCGGTCCAATGAAAAACTGTTTTTT	CATSYGGVRSNEKLFF	TRBJ1-4	TRBV27	NA	NA
TGTGCCAGCAGCGGAGTACTTACAACTAATGAAAAACTGTTTTTT	CASSGVLTTNEKLFF	TRBJ1-4	TRBV7-2	NA	NA
TGTGCCAGCCGGGACAGGGCCGAGACCCAGTACTTC	CASRDRAETQYF	TRBJ2-5	TRBV3-1/TRBV3-2	NA	TRBD1
TGCGCCAGCAGCCAAGAACTCTCTAATTCACCCCTCCACTTT	CASSQELSNSPLHF	TRBJ1-6	TRBV4-3	NA	NA
TGTGCCAGCAGTTTTAGCGGGGGAGGGGGCACAGATACGCAGTATTTT	CASSFSGGGGTDTQYF	TRBJ2-3	TRBV27	NA	TRBD2
TGTGCCAGCAGCGTAGTGGGCAGCAGCTCCTACAATGAGCAGTTCTTC	CASSVVGSSSYNEQFF	TRBJ2-1	TRBV9	NA	NA
TGTGCCACCCCGGACAGGAACACCGGGGAGCTGTTTTTT	CATPDRNTGELFF	TRBJ2-2	TRBV28	NA	NA
TGTGCCAGCAGTTTTGTCAGGGCAATGAACACTGAAGCTTTCTTT	CASSFVRAMNTEAFF	TRBJ1-1	TRBV28	NA	NA
TGCAGCGTTGAGGGCCAGACAGGGGAATGGAACACTGAAGCTTTCTTT	CSVEGQTGEWNTEAFF	TRBJ1-1	TRBV29-1	NA	TRBD1
TGTGCCAGCAGTTTAGGGGACTATAGGATCGATGAGCAGTTCTTC	CASSLGDYRIDEQFF	TRBJ2-1	TRBV27	once	TRBD2
TGTGCCAGCAGCTTAGGGGAGGGCGAGCAGTACTTC	CASSLGEGEQYF	TRBJ2-7	TRBV11-3	NA	TRBD2
TGTGCCACCAGTGATTCACAGGGGGCGAGCGAAAAACTGTTTTTT	CATSDSQGASEKLFF	TRBJ1-4	TRBV24-1	NA	TRBD1
TGTGCCAGCAGCCCGCCCGGGGTCTATGGCTACACCTTC	CASSPPGVYGYTF	TRBJ1-2	TRBV5-4	NA	NA
TGTGCCAGTAGCAGACAGGGCTATGGCTACACCTTC	CASSRQGYGYTF	TRBJ1-2	TRBV19	NA	TRBD1